The rows below give T cell receptor beta chains drawn from one sample of a study of response to subunit inactivated influenza vaccine. TCRdb re-derived calls from the RT-PCR reads in MiXCR, one entry per CDR3 protein. The sample includes roughly 170,000 distinct CDR3 sequences, nearly 9.5% of them seen just once. The input for sequencing was non-naive T cells sorted from PBMCs, taken on the day of vaccination. All receptors come from a man aged 45-60 years who received an inactivated influenza vaccine. Both conserved end residues are part of each CDR3. A D gene is named only where the DNA matches it firmly. Size tells how often a clone was seen (once, few, many) or the class of an expanded clone, and some rows leave it out.

TRBD1	few	TRBV5-5	TRBJ1-6	TGTGCCAGCAGCTTGGGGTCAGGGGGGGATAATTCACCCCTCCACTTT	CASSLGSGGDNSPLHF
TRBD1	few	TRBV29-1	TRBJ2-1	TGCAGCGTACCGGGACAGTCCTACAATGAGCAGTTCTTC	CSVPGQSYNEQFF
-	-	TRBV7-9	TRBJ2-5	TGTGCCAGCAGCCCTGGCTGGGACCAGTACTTC	CASSPGWDQYF
TRBD2	many	TRBV7-2	TRBJ2-2	TGTGCCAGCAGCGCACTAGCGACGAACACCGGGGAGCTGTTTTTT	CASSALATNTGELFF
TRBD1	few	TRBV5-1	TRBJ2-3	TGCGCCAGCAGCTTGGGACAGGGGGCTTCAGATACGCAGTATTTT	CASSLGQGASDTQYF
TRBD1	few	TRBV24-1	TRBJ2-1	TGTGCCACCAGTGACTCGGGACAGGGGTATGGTGAGCAGTTCTTC	CATSDSGQGYGEQFF
-	many	TRBV10-3	TRBJ1-3	TGTGCCATCAGCAGAGTTGGACCAGGCTCTGGAAACACCATATATTTT	CAISRVGPGSGNTIYF
TRBD2	few	TRBV20-1	TRBJ2-5	TGCAGTGCTACCTCCGGGACTAGTGAAGAGACCCAGTACTTC	CSATSGTSEETQYF
-	many	TRBV18	TRBJ2-1	TGTGCCAGCTCACCGACAGACTCCTACAATGAGCAGTTCTTC	CASSPTDSYNEQFF
-	few	TRBV7-2	TRBJ2-5	TGTGCCAGCAGCCCTGTCGCCCAAGAGACCCAGTACTTC	CASSPVAQETQYF
TRBD1	many	TRBV11-2	TRBJ2-5	TGTGCCAGCAGCTTACGGGACAGTAAAGAGACCCAGTACTTC	CASSLRDSKETQYF
-	-	TRBV6-1	TRBJ1-6	TGTGCCAGCAGTGATAACGGTCCAGGCAATTCACCCCTCCACTTT	CASSDNGPGNSPLHF
TRBD1	-	TRBV4-1	TRBJ1-1	TGCGCCAGCAGCCCCGGTACAGGGGGTGGCTTAAACACTGAAGCTTTCTTT	CASSPGTGGGLNTEAFF
TRBD2	-	TRBV5-1	TRBJ2-1	TGCGCCAGCAGCTCTGGACTAGCGGGAGGCGGGTCCTACAATGAGCAGTTCTTC	CASSSGLAGGGSYNEQFF
TRBD1	few	TRBV20-1	TRBJ2-2	TGCAGTGCTAGAGATCCGACATGGACAGGGTCTACCGGGGAGCTGTTTTTT	CSARDPTWTGSTGELFF
-	many	TRBV28	TRBJ2-1	TGTGCCAGCAGTTCTCCCAGCGATGGGGGGCCAGATGAGCAGTTCTTC	CASSSPSDGGPDEQFF
TRBD1	few	TRBV28	TRBJ1-5	TGTGCCACTCGACAGGGATATCAGCCCCAGCATTTT	CATRQGYQPQHF
-	few	TRBV4-2	TRBJ2-7	TGTGCCAGCAGCCAGAGGGGAGACTACGAGCAGTACTTC	CASSQRGDYEQYF
-	-	TRBV5-6	TRBJ2-3	TGTGCCAGCAGCCCCTACCTCTTAAGCACAGATACGCAGTATTTT	CASSPYLLSTDTQYF
-	-	TRBV6-5	TRBJ2-3	TGTGCCAGCAGTTATCGAAGACGCACAGATACGCAGTATTTT	CASSYRRRTDTQYF
-	-	TRBV27	TRBJ2-1	TGTGCCAGCGGAACTACAGGGTTGACGCCTTACAATGAGCAGTTCTTC	CASGTTGLTPYNEQFF
-	many	TRBV15	TRBJ2-7	TGTGCCACCAGCAAGCCTCAGGGGTCCTACGAGCAGTACTTC	CATSKPQGSYEQYF
TRBD2	-	TRBV29-1	TRBJ2-1	TGCAGCGTTGAACCCCGGGGCGGGAGCTCCTACAATGAGCAGTTCTTC	CSVEPRGGSSYNEQFF
-	-	TRBV20-1	TRBJ2-5	TGCAGTGCTCAGGGGATTCTCCAAGAGACCCAGTACTTC	CSAQGILQETQYF
TRBD1	-	TRBV3-1	TRBJ2-7	TGTGCCAGCAGCTCCGGGACAGGGTGGTACGAGCAGTACTTC	CASSSGTGWYEQYF